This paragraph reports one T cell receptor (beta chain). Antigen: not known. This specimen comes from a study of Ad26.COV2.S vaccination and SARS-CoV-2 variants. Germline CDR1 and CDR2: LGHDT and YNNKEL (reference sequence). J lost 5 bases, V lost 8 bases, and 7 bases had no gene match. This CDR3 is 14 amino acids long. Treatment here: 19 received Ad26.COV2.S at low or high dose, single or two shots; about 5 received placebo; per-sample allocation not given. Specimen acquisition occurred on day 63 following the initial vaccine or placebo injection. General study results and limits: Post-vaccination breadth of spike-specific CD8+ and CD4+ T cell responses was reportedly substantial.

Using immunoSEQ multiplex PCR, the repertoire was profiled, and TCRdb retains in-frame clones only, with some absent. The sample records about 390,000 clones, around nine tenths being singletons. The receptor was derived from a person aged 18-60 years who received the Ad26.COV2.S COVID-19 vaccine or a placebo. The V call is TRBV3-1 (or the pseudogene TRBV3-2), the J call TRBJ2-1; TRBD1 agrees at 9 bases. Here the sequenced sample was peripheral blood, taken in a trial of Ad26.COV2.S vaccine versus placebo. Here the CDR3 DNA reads TGTGCCAGCCGTCGGACAGGGGCGGACAATGAGCAGTTCTTC. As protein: CASRRTGADNEQFF.